This entry lists 25 T cell receptor beta chains sequenced from one sample in a study of cytotoxic CD8 clonotypes in ibrutinib-treated CLL. Produced via immunoSEQ multiplex PCR; TCRdb's table is partial and in-frame only. The sample lists 60,000 to 70,000 clones; approximately 54% were seen once. The sample was PBMCs, taken after 12 months of ibrutinib treatment. These receptors came from a human donor with chronic lymphocytic leukemia.

The chain links TRBV28 to TRBJ1-1, with 9 bases matching TRBD1. The trim removed 7 bases at V and 4 bases at J, leaving 13 bases unmatched. Looked up from germline, CDR1 is MDHEN and CDR2 is SYDVKM. This CDR3 comprises 16 residues. DNA of the CDR3: TGTGCCAGCAACCGGTGGGGACAGGGATCCGGCACTGAAGCTTTCTTT. The encoded protein is CASNRWGQGSGTEAFF.

This rearrangement joins TRBV6-6 to TRBJ1-1; D not resolved. With 7 bases removed from V and 2 bases from J, the gap between germline ends came to 14 bases. The CDR3 consists of 14 residues. Germline-derived CDR1 and CDR2 are MNHNY and SVGAGI (reference sequence). The CDR3 DNA follows: TGTGCCAGCACCCGACAAGCGGAAAACACTGAAGCTTTCTTT. Translating gives CASTRQAENTEAFF.

This clone was detected a few times. The chain couples TRBV6-1 to TRBJ2-3, with D possibly being TRBD1 (6 bases). The germline gives CDR1 MNHNS, CDR2 SASEGT. The CDR3 consists of 11 residues. Trimming shortened V by 7 bases and J by 7 bases, and 9 bases separated the two germline ends. In DNA form, the CDR3 reads TGTGCCAGCACACAGGGTAATACGCAGTATTTT. It is translated as CASTQGNTQYF.

This clone was observed a handful of times. This chain connects TRBV5-1 to TRBJ2-1; 9 bases map to TRBD1. This CDR3 spans 13 amino acids. Germline V gene data show CDR1 as SGHRS and CDR2 as YFSETQ. Losses at the gene ends were 5 bases for V and 6 bases for J; bases not matched to a gene: 3. In DNA form, the CDR3 reads TGCGCCAGCAGGGGACAGGGTACCAATGAGCAGTTCTTC. Its protein product is CASRGQGTNEQFF.

Here the CDR3 reads CASSSPGRRNQPQHF. CDR3 coding DNA: TGTGCCAGCAGTTCTCCGGGGCGGAGGAATCAGCCCCAGCATTTT. The chain is built from TRBV28 and TRBJ1-5, with D tentatively TRBD1 (5 bases). This CDR3 comprises 15 residues. V lost 4 bases, J lost 4 bases, and 14 bases lay in between. From germline, CDR1 is MDHEN and CDR2 SYDVKM.

The chain carries TRBV12-5 and TRBJ2-1; 8 bases agree with TRBD2. V shed 3 bases, J shed 9 bases, and the junction held 10 bases outside the gene matches. The CDR3 has 15 residues. Per the germline V gene, CDR1 is LGHNT and CDR2 is FRNRAP. CDR3 coding DNA: TGTGCTAGTGGTTTTAAACCGGCGGGAGGTGCTGAGCAGTTCTTC. Its translation: CASGFKPAGGAEQFF.

The gene calls are TRBV19 and TRBJ2-7, with 13 bases matching TRBD2. V lost 7 bases to trimming and J lost 9 bases; unmatched junction nucleotides: 21. The CDR3 extends over 18 amino acids. CDR1 and CDR2 from the germline V gene are LNHDA and SQIVND (reference sequence). CDR3 in amino acids: CASTDGQTRLAGGPLQYF. The CDR3 DNA reads as TGTGCCAGTACGGACGGACAGACCAGACTAGCGGGAGGCCCCTTGCAGTACTTC.

This chain links TRBV29-1 with TRBJ2-4; tentatively, D is TRBD1 (6 bases). Trimming removed 7 bases from V and 0 bases from J, with 16 bases in between. CDR1 is SQVTM, CDR2 ANQGSEA, per germline. The CDR3 is 15 amino acids. The CDR3 nucleotides are TGCAGCGGTACCAGGGGTGCTGGAGCCAAAAACATTCAGTACTTC. As protein: CSGTRGAGAKNIQYF.

The chain has TRBV6-1 and TRBJ2-3; no reliable D call. The CDR3 is 10 residues long. Germline values: CDR1 MNHNS, CDR2 SASEGT. Trimming cost V 5 bases and J 7 bases, with 4 bases left between them. CDR3 in DNA: TGTGCCAGCAGTTATAATACGCAGTATTTT. Residues: CASSYNTQYF.

This clone was recorded a few times. The chain recombines TRBV4-2 with TRBJ2-7, with 10 bases matching TRBD1. The CDR3 has 15 residues. V shed 4 bases and J 4 bases; nucleotides not matched to a gene: 7. Germline loops: CDR1 LGHNA, CDR2 YNFKEQ. CDR3 loop: CASSRPGQGRYEQYF. Here the CDR3 DNA reads TGTGCCAGCAGCCGACCGGGACAGGGGCGATACGAGCAGTACTTC.

This clone was found a few times. The J gene is TRBJ2-7, the V gene TRBV6-4, with 7 bases matching TRBD2. The CDR3 has 15 residues. In germline, CDR1 is MRHNA, CDR2 SNTAGT. After removal of 6 bases from V and 6 bases from J, the junction contained 14 bases not matched to a gene. CDR3 loop: CASSPLARDYSEQYF. CDR3 in DNA: TGTGCCAGCAGCCCCCTCGCCAGGGACTATTCCGAGCAGTACTTC.

The chain carries TRBV10-3 and TRBJ2-3; 8 bases agree with TRBD1. Germline V gene data show CDR1 as ENHRY and CDR2 as SYGVKD. The CDR3 runs 14 residues. With V trimmed by 2 bases and J by 7 bases, 5 bases remained unmatched. The CDR3 loop reads CAISEPGQVNTQYF. For the CDR3, the DNA is TGTGCCATCAGTGAGCCGGGACAGGTTAATACGCAGTATTTT.

V gene TRBV5-6 combines with J gene TRBJ1-2, with 8 positions matching TRBD1. The germline gives CDR1 SGHDT, CDR2 YYEEEE. V trimming: 4 bases; J trimming: 5 bases; junction bases outside the gene matches: 10. The CDR3 covers 15 residues. As DNA, the CDR3 is TGTGCCAGCAGCCCACTGACAGGGGTGTTTTATGGCTACACCTTC. It yields the protein CASSPLTGVFYGYTF.

The chain employs TRBV7-8 and TRBJ2-3, with a weak D call TRBD1 (5 bases). The CDR3 spans 15 residues. Trimming removed 5 bases at V and 1 base at J, with 13 bases between. Germline CDR1 is SGHVS and CDR2 is FQNEAQ. CDR3 in DNA: TGTGCCAGCAGCCTAACTCGACAGCGCACAGATACGCAGTATTTT. It codes for CASSLTRQRTDTQYF.

This chain uses TRBV4-1 with TRBJ1-5, with a weak D call TRBD1 (5 bases). Trimming took 3 bases from V and 6 from J, leaving 12 bases between them. Germline CDR1 reads MGHRA; CDR2 reads YSYEKL. The CDR3 totals 14 residues. In nucleotides, the CDR3 is TGCGCCAGCAGCCAGGTAGGGGTCGGTCAGCCCCAGCATTTT. Translation gives CASSQVGVGQPQHF.

The genes are TRBV7-8 and TRBJ2-2; TRBD2 matches 10 bases. Trimming removed 5 bases from V and 2 bases from J; junction bases left unmatched: 5. Germline-derived CDR1 and CDR2 are SGHVS and FQNEAQ. This CDR3 comprises 16 residues. This chain's CDR3 is CASSQGLAKNTGELFF. CDR3 sequence (DNA): TGTGCCAGCAGCCAGGGACTAGCGAAAAACACCGGGGAGCTGTTTTTT.

The chain carries TRBV7-8 and TRBJ2-7, with 8 nucleotides matching TRBD2. Germline CDR1 reads SGHVS; CDR2 reads FQNEAQ. V lost 3 bases to trimming and J lost 5 bases; unmatched junction nucleotides: 12. The length of the CDR3 is 16 residues. The CDR3 bases are TGTGCCAGCAGCTTTACGAGACTAGCGACCCGCCACGAGCAGTACTTC. Translation gives CASSFTRLATRHEQYF.

The V and J genes are TRBV28 and TRBJ2-3, with TRBD2 matching over 7 bases. This CDR3 contains 15 residues. V trimming: 5 bases; J trimming: 1 base; junction bases outside the gene matches: 6. CDR1 and CDR2 from the germline V gene are MDHEN and SYDVKM. In DNA form, the CDR3 reads TGTGCCAGCAGTCCGCTAGCGGAACGCACAGATACGCAGTATTTT. Translated, it gives CASSPLAERTDTQYF.

In nucleotides, the CDR3 is TGTGCCAGCAGTCCAGGTCGCGGGGGGGCGTATACGCAGTATTTT. Translating it yields CASSPGRGGAYTQYF. The V gene is TRBV6-4, the J gene TRBJ2-3; TRBD2 agrees at 9 bases. With V trimmed by 5 bases and J by 7 bases, 10 bases remained unmatched. This CDR3 is built from 15 residues. Germline V gene sequence: CDR1 MRHNA, CDR2 SNTAGT.

This chain joins TRBV2 and TRBJ2-6; unclear D gene. CDR3 length: 14 residues. Germline V gives CDR1 SNHLY, CDR2 FYNNEI. With 6 bases removed from V and 4 bases from J, the gap between germline ends came to 10 bases. CDR3 protein: CASSVSPGANVLTF. The CDR3 coding sequence is TGTGCCAGCAGCGTCTCTCCCGGGGCCAACGTCCTGACTTTC.

V usage is TRBV5-4 and J usage is TRBJ2-2, with D uncertain. Germline CDR1 reads SGHNT; CDR2 reads YYREEE (reference sequence). The V end was cut by 6 bases, the J end by 1 base, with 13 bases between. The CDR3 totals 15 residues. CDR3 sequence reads: CASTISAGNTGELFF. CDR3 in DNA: TGTGCCAGCACTATAAGTGCAGGGAACACCGGGGAGCTGTTTTTT.

The chain couples TRBV30 to TRBJ2-1, with 7 bases matching TRBD2. The CDR3 has 13 residues. Germline loops: CDR1 GTSNPN, CDR2 SVGIG (reference sequence). V was clipped by 8 bases and J by 10 bases; unmatched bases: 14. The CDR3 region has the DNA TGTGCCGCCAGGTTGGCGGGGAGGGGCGAGCAGTTCTTC. Translated: CAARLAGRGEQFF.

The chain carries TRBV6-5 and TRBJ1-1; the D gene is possibly TRBD1 (6 bases). Germline CDR1 and CDR2: MNHEY and SVGAGI. The V end lost 7 bases, the J end lost 0 bases, and 15 bases lay between the germline ends. This CDR3 is 15 amino acids long. The CDR3 DNA is TGTGCCAGCAACAAGTTAACAGGGATGAACACTGAAGCTTTCTTT. Its protein product is CASNKLTGMNTEAFF.

This chain uses TRBV6-1 with TRBJ1-5; TRBD1 agrees at 8 bases. J lost 10 bases, V lost 2 bases, and 13 bases had no gene match. Looked up from germline, CDR1 is MNHNS and CDR2 is SASEGT. This CDR3 has 16 residues. The CDR3 DNA is TGTGCCAGCAGTGAATGGATGATCACAGGGGGTTTCCCCCAGCATTTT. Protein sequence: CASSEWMITGGFPQHF.

The gene calls are TRBV9 and TRBJ1-6; 9 nucleotides agree with TRBD1. The V gene end was trimmed by 0 bases and the J gene end by 13 bases; junction bases not matched to a gene: 5. Germline loops: CDR1 SGDLS, CDR2 YYNGEE. The CDR3 runs to 14 residues. The CDR3 loop is CASSVGTGGAPLHF. The CDR3 bases are TGTGCCAGCAGCGTAGGTACAGGGGGCGCGCCCCTCCACTTT.